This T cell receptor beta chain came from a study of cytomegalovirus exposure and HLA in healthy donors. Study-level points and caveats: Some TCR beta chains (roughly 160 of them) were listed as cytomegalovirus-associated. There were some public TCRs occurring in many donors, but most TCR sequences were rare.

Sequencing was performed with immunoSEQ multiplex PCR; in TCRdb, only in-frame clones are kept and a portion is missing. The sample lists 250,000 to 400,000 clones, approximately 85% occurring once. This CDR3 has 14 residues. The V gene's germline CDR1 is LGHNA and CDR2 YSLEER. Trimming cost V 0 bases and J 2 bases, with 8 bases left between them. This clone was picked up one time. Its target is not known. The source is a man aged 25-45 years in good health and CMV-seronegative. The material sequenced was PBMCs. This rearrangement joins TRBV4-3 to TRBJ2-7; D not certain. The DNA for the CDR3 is TGCGCCAGCAGCCAAGATCGGGTCACCTACGAGCAGTACTTC. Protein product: CASSQDRVTYEQYF.